What follows are 19 T cell receptor beta chains derived from one specimen sequenced in a study of T cell repertoires in cytomegalovirus infection. TCRdb reprocessed the reads with MiXCR, giving one entry per CDR3 protein. The sample comprises around 740,000 distinct CDR3 sequences, about 40% of which are singletons, and 2.8% rests with the top ten. Source material: PBMCs. The receptors were sampled from a human donor in good health (CMV status not recorded). Some clones in this sample may be carry-over from other donors' samples.

This clonotype occurred a few times. The gene calls are TRBV6-1 and TRBJ2-5; D possibly corresponds to TRBD1 (7 bases). CDR3 size: 13 residues. Deletions cut 8 bases from V and 5 bases from J, with 15 bases between. Germline CDR1 MNHNS, CDR2 SASEGT. DNA of the CDR3: TGTGCCAGCTGGGCAGGGGGGTCGGAGACCCAGTACTTC. Translated, it gives CASWAGGSETQYF.

V usage is TRBV6-6 and J usage is TRBJ1-2; possible D gene TRBD1, 6 bases. The germline V and J ends were trimmed by 2 bases and 5 bases, with 12 bases remaining between them. Germline V gives CDR1 MNHNY, CDR2 SVGAGI (reference sequence). This CDR3 has 14 residues. In DNA form, the CDR3 reads TGTGCCAGCAGTTACCGGGACACAGGATATGGCTACACCTTC. Translating gives CASSYRDTGYGYTF.

This clonotype was seen many times. The rearrangement links TRBV6-1 to TRBJ2-7, with 8 bases lining up with TRBD1. The V gene end was trimmed by 8 bases and the J gene end by 5 bases; junction bases not matched to a gene: 5. The CDR3 is 12 residues long. Germline V gene lookup returns CDR1 MNHNS and CDR2 SASEGT. In nucleotides, the CDR3 is TGTGCCAGCGGCAGGGGGCTCGACGAGCAGTACTTC. It yields the protein CASGRGLDEQYF.

The V call is TRBV5-6, the J call TRBJ1-5, with D possibly TRBD1 on 6 matching bases. The CDR3 totals 16 residues. Trimming pared 0 bases from V and 7 bases from J, leaving 17 bases between. Germline loops: CDR1 SGHDT, CDR2 YYEEEE. This CDR3 reads CASSLGFEPGVQPQHF. The CDR3 nucleotides read TGTGCCAGCAGCTTGGGCTTTGAGCCAGGGGTACAGCCCCAGCATTTT.

This clonotype turned up a few times. The rearrangement uses TRBV2 and TRBJ2-5; D is ambiguous. V was trimmed by 0 bases and J by 1 base, leaving 6 bases between them. The V gene's germline CDR1 is SNHLY and CDR2 FYNNEI. This CDR3 is 14 amino acids long. The DNA for the CDR3 is TGTGCCAGCAGTGAAGCCTCCATCCAAGAGACCCAGTACTTC. Its protein is CASSEASIQETQYF.

The sample holds a few counts of this clonotype. The chain joins TRBV12-3 or TRBV12-4 to TRBJ1-4; D perhaps matches TRBD1 (5 bases). The CDR3 is made up of 14 amino acids. V lost 5 bases and J lost 5, with 12 bases in between. Here the CDR3 DNA reads TGTGCCAGCAGTCCTCGGGGGGGGAATGAAAAACTGTTTTTT. Translated, it gives CASSPRGGNEKLFF.

The gene calls are TRBV19 and TRBJ2-5; 9 bases are a match to TRBD1. Germline V CDR1 and CDR2: LNHDA, SQIVND (reference sequence). This CDR3 has 16 amino acids. The junction had 10 bases not matched to a gene; V was cut back by 4 bases and J by 4 bases. CDR3 protein: CASSTGDRADGETQYF. Here the CDR3 DNA reads TGTGCCAGTAGTACGGGGGACAGGGCTGATGGAGAGACCCAGTACTTC.

This clonotype was observed a few times. The V gene is TRBV7-9, the J gene TRBJ1-2; D uncertain. The CDR3 spans 13 residues. Trimming removed 5 bases at V and 0 bases at J, with 7 bases between. The germline gives CDR1 SEHNR, CDR2 FQNEAQ (reference sequence). CDR3 region: CASSAGPNYGYTF. CDR3 coding DNA: TGTGCCAGCAGCGCGGGTCCTAACTATGGCTACACCTTC.

This clonotype came up many times. This chain uses TRBV4-1 with TRBJ2-1, with 10 bases matching TRBD2. The length of the CDR3 is 16 residues. Germline CDR1 reads MGHRA; CDR2 reads YSYEKL. V was clipped by 6 bases and J by 10 bases; unmatched bases: 15. CDR3 bases: TGCGCCAGCAGTCTAGCGCCAGCGGGGGGGCTCCAGGAGCAGTTCTTC. Encoded protein: CASSLAPAGGLQEQFF.

The chain links TRBV5-4 to TRBJ1-6; weak D call: TRBD1 (5 bases). Trimming removed 0 bases at V and 9 bases at J, with 10 bases between. CDR3 length equals 14 residues. Germline-derived CDR1 and CDR2 are SGHNT and YYREEE (reference sequence). CDR3 DNA: TGTGCCAGCAGCTTGGAAGGGGACGTTTCACCCCTCCACTTT. Protein product: CASSLEGDVSPLHF.

This clonotype was seen a few times. The chain uses TRBV6-6 and TRBJ1-2; unclear D gene. This CDR3 has 15 residues. Germline V lookup: CDR1 MNHNY, CDR2 SVGAGI (reference sequence). V lost 0 bases and J 8 bases, leaving 16 bases between the germline ends. CDR3 coding DNA: TGTGCCAGCAGTTACTCGATATTGGGGATCGCGGGCTACACCTTC. This sequence encodes CASSYSILGIAGYTF.

The chain has TRBV3-1 and TRBJ1-2; 9 bases are a match to TRBD1. The CDR3 consists of 15 residues. V shed 4 bases and J 2 bases; nucleotides not matched to a gene: 5. Germline assignment: CDR1 LGHDT and CDR2 YNNKEL (reference sequence). The CDR3 sequence is CASSPGTGRNYGYTF. In DNA form, the CDR3 reads TGTGCCAGCAGCCCGGGGACAGGGCGGAACTATGGCTACACCTTC.

Notes on this clonotype: The conserved phenylalanine or tryptophan normally closing the CDR3 is absent here, so this likely arose from a read error. The chain employs TRBV7-2 and TRBJ2-2, with 7 bases matching TRBD2. The CDR3 sequence is 14 residues long. The J segment lost 5 bases and the V segment lost 1 base, leaving 1 base of the junction unmatched. Germline V gives CDR1 SGHTA, CDR2 FQGNSA. Here the CDR3 DNA reads TGTGCCAGCAGCTTAGTGGGGGGGACCGGGGAGCTGTTTTGT. Protein sequence: CASSLVGGTGELFC.

J is TRBJ1-1 and V is TRBV9, with TRBD1 as a possible D gene (5 bases). CDR3 length equals 16 residues. V was pared by 0 bases and J by 2 bases, with 14 bases between. CDR1 and CDR2 (germline): SGDLS, YYNGEE. CDR3 coding DNA: TGTGCCAGCAGCGTAGTAAATCCAGGGAGAAACACTGAAGCTTTCTTT. Translating gives CASSVVNPGRNTEAFF.

This clonotype has just a few counts. CDR3 nucleotide sequence: TGTGCCAGCAAGGATCCAAGCCAAGGCTATGGCTACACCTTC. It encodes CASKDPSQGYGYTF. The V gene is TRBV6-1, the J gene TRBJ1-2; no clear D. The CDR3 spans 14 residues. V lost 7 bases to trimming and J lost 4 bases, with 16 bases between them. Looked up from germline, CDR1 is MNHNS and CDR2 is SASEGT.

Worth noting for this clonotype: Just one base apart from a much larger clone, this may be a read error. The gene calls are TRBV7-6 and TRBJ1-2; 8 nucleotides align to TRBD1. Germline V lookup: CDR1 SGHVS, CDR2 FNYEAQ. The length of the CDR3 is 15 residues. The CDR3: CASSPGAGGIYVYTF. The DNA for the CDR3 is TGTGCCAGCAGCCCTGGGGCAGGGGGCATCTATGTCTACACCTTC.

The gene calls are TRBV11-2 and TRBJ2-7, with D perhaps TRBD2 (6 bases). The CDR3 totals 15 residues. Trimming took 3 bases from V and 2 from J, leaving 14 bases between them. Per germline, CDR1 SGHAT and CDR2 FQNNGV. For the CDR3, the DNA is TGTGCCAGCAGCTTTGTAGACGGAGGGGCCTACGAGCAGTACTTC. It translates to CASSFVDGGAYEQYF.

This clonotype was seen more than once but under ten times. This sequence joins TRBV6-8 and TRBJ1-1, with D maybe TRBD1 (6 bases). The CDR3 contains 15 residues. V lost 6 bases, J lost 5 bases, and 19 bases lay in between. Germline V lookup: CDR1 MNHGY, CDR2 SAAAGT. The CDR3 sequence: CASSPGARGYTEAFF. Written as DNA, the CDR3 is TGTGCCAGCAGCCCTGGGGCTAGGGGGTATACTGAAGCTTTCTTT.

The chain employs TRBV30 and TRBJ2-7; no reliable D call. Trimming pared 2 bases from V and 0 bases from J, leaving 11 bases between. This CDR3 has 14 amino acids. From germline, CDR1 is GTSNPN and CDR2 SVGIG (reference sequence). The CDR3 nucleotides read TGTGCCTGGAGTTTAACTAAAAGCTCCTACGAGCAGTACTTC. Its translation is CAWSLTKSSYEQYF.